This T cell receptor (beta chain) was profiled in a study of cytomegalovirus exposure and HLA in healthy donors. The study, taken as a whole, reports: The listing of 160 or so TCR beta chains classed them as cytomegalovirus-associated. Several of the most significant clusters appeared linked to common viral pathogens, based on a later analysis.

The PCR contained 60 Vbeta and 13 Jbeta primers. Profiled with immunoSEQ multiplex PCR; TCRdb holds only in-frame clones, not every one. The sample comprises 200,000 or so clones, 76% of which are singletons, and 0.63% rests with the top ten. The CDR3 consists of 12 residues. The germline gives CDR1 MGHDK, CDR2 SYGVNS. Trimming took 6 bases from V and 7 from J, leaving 9 bases between them. Concerning this clone: The target antigen is unknown.

V is TRBV25-1 and J is TRBJ2-2; weak D call: TRBD1 (5 bases). Input material: PBMCs. The clonotype originates from a man aged 18 to 30 in good health and CMV-seronegative. CDR3 sequence reads: CASRLQDGELFF. In nucleotides, the CDR3 is TGTGCCAGCAGGTTACAGGACGGGGAGCTGTTTTTT.